Included here is one T cell receptor beta chain sequence, with context. Its antigen is currently unknown. This record comes from a study of post-analysis software for immune sequencing data. The study, taken as a whole, reports: Patients carried roughly 5 TRBV segments more frequently than controls did, and TRBV5-6, TRBV5-1 and TRBV20-1 were among them.

V was pared by 6 bases and J by 10 bases, with 16 bases between. Germline V CDR1 and CDR2: MDHEN, SYDVKM. This CDR3 contains 12 residues. cDNA libraries for TCR beta contained unique molecular identifiers. TCRdb ran MiXCR on the PCR reads and lists one entry per CDR3 protein. The sample lists fewer than 900,000 distinct CDR3 sequences, roughly 50% seen once, with roughly 4.4% in the top ten. This TCR derives from a girl aged 5-17 years with multiple sclerosis. What was sequenced was blood. The gene calls are TRBV28 and TRBJ2-7, with no clear D. DNA for the CDR3: TGTGCCAGCAGCCCCCCCCTTGAAAGCCAGTACTTC. This encodes CASSPPLESQYF.